One sample yielded the 19 T cell receptor beta chains listed below, sequenced in a study of blood T cells in healthy people across ages. Through a sample-barcoded 5' primer and a J-beta primer mix, a second PCR was run for roughly 6 to 11 cycles. MiXCR, run by TCRdb on the 5' RACE reads, gives a single entry per CDR3 protein. The table includes some 800,000 distinct CDR3 sequences, approximately 44% detected once. Sequenced: blood. All receptors derive from a man in his sixties in good health.

This clonotype has more than one count but fewer than ten. This chain links TRBV20-1 with TRBJ2-5, with 7 nucleotides matching TRBD1. Trimming took 5 bases from V and 4 from J; bases not matched to a gene: 7. Germline V gene data show CDR1 as DFQATT and CDR2 as SNEGSKA (reference sequence). The CDR3 runs 13 residues. CDR3 sequence: CSARIGGLETQYF. CDR3 nucleotide sequence: TGCAGTGCTCGGATAGGGGGCTTAGAGACCCAGTACTTC.

The table lists this clonotype with a few counts. The chain is built from TRBV14 and TRBJ1-2; D might be TRBD1 (5 bases). V shed 2 bases and J shed 4 bases, with 14 bases lying between them. The germline CDR1 and CDR2 sequences are SGHDN and FVKESK. This CDR3 comprises 15 residues. The CDR3 DNA is TGTGCCAGCAGCCAACCGGGACTGCCGTCCTATGGCTACACCTTC. Protein: CASSQPGLPSYGYTF.

The CDR3 region has the DNA TGTGCCAGCAGCTTAGGCTTGTCGGCTTCGGGGGGTTTTGATACGCAGTATTTT. Translating gives CASSLGLSASGGFDTQYF. The chain employs TRBV11-2 and TRBJ2-3; 7 bases fit TRBD2. Per the germline V gene, CDR1 is SGHAT and CDR2 is FQNNGV. V shed 1 base and J 6 bases; nucleotides not matched to a gene: 16. This CDR3 is built from 18 residues. The complete variable domain, with remaining parts taken from reference TRBV11-2 and TRBJ2-3, reads EAGVAQSPRYKIIEKRQSVAFWCNPISGHATLYWYQQILGQGPKLLIQFQNNGVVDDSQLPKDRFSAERLKGVDSTLKIQPAKLEDSAVYLCASSLGLSASGGFDTQYFGPGTRLTVL.

In this sample, this clonotype turned up many times. This chain links TRBV7-2 with TRBJ2-3; D not certain. The CDR3 has 11 amino acids. Per the germline V gene, CDR1 is SGHTA and CDR2 is FQGNSA. Trimming removed 5 bases from V and 5 bases from J, with 5 bases in between. The CDR3 loop is CASSPVDTQYF. The CDR3 bases are TGTGCCAGCAGCCCCGTAGATACGCAGTATTTT. The whole variable domain, remainder taken from reference TRBV7-2 and TRBJ2-3, is GAGVSQSPSNKVTEKGKDVELRCDPISGHTALYWYRQSLGQGLEFLIYFQGNSAPDKSGLPSDRFSAERTGGSVSTLTIQRTQQEDSAVYLCASSPVDTQYFGPGTRLTVL.

The chain couples TRBV5-1 to TRBJ2-1, with D perhaps assigned TRBD1 or TRBD2 (5 bases each). Germline CDR1 reads SGHRS; CDR2 reads YFSETQ. There are 16 residues in the CDR3. The V end was cut by 4 bases, the J end by 0 bases, with 14 bases between. CDR3 residues: CASSPGRISSYNEQFF. The CDR3 nucleotides are TGCGCCAGCAGCCCGGGACGGATTAGCTCCTACAATGAGCAGTTCTTC.

This clonotype occurred many times. This chain links TRBV12-3 or TRBV12-4 with TRBJ2-7, with 7 bases fitting TRBD2. The CDR3 runs to 14 residues. V trimming: 7 bases; J trimming: 0 bases; junction bases outside the gene matches: 6. The CDR3 DNA follows: TGTGCCAGCACCCCGGGCGGGAGCTCCTACGAGCAGTACTTC. This gives the protein CASTPGGSSYEQYF.

The rearrangement joins TRBV15 to TRBJ2-7; unclear D gene. This CDR3 comprises 15 residues. The germline V gene has CDR1 LNHNV and CDR2 YYDKDF (reference sequence). The V end lost 2 bases, the J end lost 6 bases, and 17 bases lay between the germline ends. The CDR3 loop reads CATSRTPIGPCEQYF. The CDR3 DNA is TGTGCCACCAGCAGAACCCCGATAGGACCCTGCGAGCAGTACTTC.

For this clonotype: The junction and the germline gene differ at one end; a read error may be behind it. The V call is TRBV20-1, the J call TRBJ1-1, with TRBD1 as a possible D gene (5 bases). Germline V gene sequence: CDR1 DFQATT, CDR2 SNEGSKA (reference sequence). The CDR3 extends over 14 amino acids. CDR3 DNA sequence: TGCAGCGCTAAAAACAGGAGGGGGAACACTGAAGCTTTCTTT. It translates to CSAKNRRGNTEAFF.

This clonotype showed up just a few times. The V and J genes are TRBV2 and TRBJ1-2; 10 positions agree with TRBD1. Germline V gives CDR1 SNHLY, CDR2 FYNNEI. The trim removed 4 bases at V and 5 bases at J, leaving 7 bases unmatched. The CDR3 extends over 15 amino acids. The CDR3 protein is CASSVPGQGLYGYTF. DNA for the CDR3: TGTGCCAGCAGTGTTCCGGGACAGGGGTTATATGGCTACACCTTC.

The chain combines TRBV28 with TRBJ2-7, with a weak D call TRBD2 (7 bases). Deletions cut 6 bases from V and 7 bases from J, with 28 bases between. CDR1 MDHEN and CDR2 SYDVKM come from the germline V gene. The CDR3 consists of 17 residues. In DNA, the CDR3 is TGTGCCAGCAGGGGGGGGGGCCTTCGAAGGCCCTACAATGAGCAGTACTTC. This sequence encodes CASRGGGLRRPYNEQYF.

A single count supports this clonotype. The chain couples TRBV6-6 to TRBJ2-2, with TRBD2 matching 7 bases. V lost 6 bases, J lost 5 bases, and 6 bases stayed unmatched. Looked up from germline, CDR1 is MNHNY and CDR2 is SVGAGI (reference sequence). The length of the CDR3 is 14 residues. CDR3 loop: CASRAGDLTGELFF. The CDR3 nucleotides are TGTGCCAGCAGGGCGGGGGACCTAACCGGGGAGCTGTTTTTT.

This clonotype appeared a few times. V gene TRBV29-1 combines with J gene TRBJ2-1; D is unclear. The length of the CDR3 is 11 residues. The ends were cut back, 5 bases at V and 7 bases at J, with 9 bases in the middle. The germline gives CDR1 SQVTM, CDR2 ANQGSEA. The CDR3 reads CSVYSRNEQFF. DNA for the CDR3: TGCAGCGTTTATTCTCGTAATGAGCAGTTCTTC.

This chain joins TRBV29-1 and TRBJ1-1; a possible D gene is TRBD1 (6 bases). The CDR3 length is 13 residues. V dropped 5 bases and J dropped 4 bases, with 14 bases sitting between them. CDR1 is SQVTM and CDR2 is ANQGSEA in the germline V gene. The CDR3 loop reads CSVHAGRGTEAFF. The CDR3 nucleotides are TGCAGCGTTCATGCGGGCAGGGGCACTGAAGCTTTCTTT.

This clonotype was detected a few times. The chain couples TRBV7-9 to TRBJ2-5, with D unresolved. There are 13 residues in the CDR3. V was pared by 2 bases and J by 2 bases, with 6 bases between. CDR1 SEHNR and CDR2 FQNEAQ come from the germline V gene (reference sequence). CDR3 residues: CASSLYVQETQYF. The CDR3 nucleotides are TGTGCCAGCAGCTTATACGTACAAGAGACCCAGTACTTC.

This clonotype was recorded many times. The rearrangement links TRBV7-2 to TRBJ2-7, with TRBD1 identical over 7 bases. The junction had 1 base not matched to a gene; V was cut back by 1 base and J by 1 base. Germline CDR1 is SGHTA and CDR2 is FQGNSA. This CDR3 is built from 14 residues. CDR3 DNA: TGTGCCAGCAGCTTAGGGGGACAGTCCTACGAGCAGTACTTC. This gives the protein CASSLGGQSYEQYF.

The chain employs TRBV20-1 and TRBJ2-2; D is unresolved. The V end was cut by 3 bases, the J end by 6 bases, with 17 bases between. This CDR3 is 15 amino acids long. Germline CDR1 is DFQATT and CDR2 is SNEGSKA (reference sequence). CDR3 residues: CSARDGRTPAGELFF. The CDR3 coding sequence is TGCAGTGCTAGGGACGGACGCACCCCGGCCGGGGAGCTGTTTTTT.

This clonotype was counted only a few times. V gene TRBV3-1 combines with J gene TRBJ2-1, with 9 bases that match TRBD2. The CDR3 is 16 residues long. The germline gives CDR1 LGHDT, CDR2 YNNKEL (reference sequence). After removal of 4 bases from V and 4 bases from J, the junction contained 8 bases not matched to a gene. Here the CDR3 DNA reads TGTGCCAGCAGCCGTCTCCCGCGGGGGGGATACAATGAGCAGTTCTTC. It specifies CASSRLPRGGYNEQFF.

The genes are TRBV28 and TRBJ2-7; 9 nucleotides align to TRBD1. This CDR3 comprises 15 residues. V gave up 3 bases and J gave up 6 bases; unmatched junction bases: 9. Germline CDR1 is MDHEN and CDR2 is SYDVKM. The CDR3 nucleotides read TGTGCCAGCAGTTTCGGTGGGACAGGGAGGACCGAGCAGTACTTC. It encodes CASSFGGTGRTEQYF.

The chain joins TRBV29-1 to TRBJ2-3; TRBD1 or TRBD2 may be the D gene (6 bases each). This CDR3 is 13 amino acids long. Germline V gene lookup returns CDR1 SQVTM and CDR2 ANQGSEA. Trimming left V 8 bases short and J 6 bases short, with 18 bases between. CDR3 region: CSHGLGGRDTQYF. CDR3 DNA: TGCAGCCACGGTTTGGGGGGCAGGGATACGCAGTATTTT.